This paragraph covers one T cell receptor (beta chain) sequence. Extracted total RNA amounted to at least 6 micrograms for each sample. The data stem from a study of blood T cells in healthy people across ages. Together with a sample-barcoded 5' primer, a J-beta primer mix was included in a second PCR lasting roughly 6 to 12 cycles. The template-switch adaptor was a 5' adaptor with 12 random nucleotides. It tagged each cDNA molecule. MiXCR was run by TCRdb on the 5' RACE reads, yielding one entry per CDR3 protein. This table has 1 million or so distinct CDR3 sequences, 40% to 55% appearing once. The receptor was isolated from a woman aged 60-75 years in good health. The sample consisted of blood.

CDR3: CSVKWGNPDTQYF. The CDR3 DNA reads TGCAGCGTTAAGTGGGGGAATCCAGATACGCAGTATTTT. V and J are TRBV29-1 and TRBJ2-3; D is perhaps TRBD1 or TRBD2 (5 bases each). CDR1 SQVTM and CDR2 ANQGSEA come from the germline V gene. The CDR3 spans 13 residues. V lost 5 bases, J lost 4 bases, and 13 bases lay in between.